Listed below are T cell receptor beta chains from one sample, sequenced in a study of beta chain features in type 1 diabetes. Only in-frame clones appear in the TCRdb table, and some are missing; sequencing was by immunoSEQ multiplex PCR. The sample lists 300,000 to 400,000 clones; around 12% were seen once. Sequencing was done on a sample of naive CD4+ T cells from blood. These receptors all come from a man in his late teens or twenties in good health. Each CDR3 is given with its conserved first and last residue. Each record gives: J gene, V gene, clone size, D gene, CDR3 protein, CDR3 DNA. A D gene is named only where the DNA matches it firmly. For some rows the clone size is stated as once, few or many, or as a class when expanded; others skip it.

j_call: TRBJ2-7
v_call: TRBV27
clone_size: NA
d_call: TRBD1
cdr3_aa: CASSLFDRDHEQYF
cdr3_nt: TGTGCCAGCAGTTTATTCGACAGGGACCACGAGCAGTACTTC

j_call: TRBJ2-3
v_call: TRBV4-2
clone_size: NA
d_call: TRBD2
cdr3_aa: CASSQLPSPWASGHPATDTQYF
cdr3_nt: TGTGCCAGCAGCCAATTACCCTCGCCTTGGGCTAGCGGCCATCCAGCCACAGATACGCAGTATTTT

j_call: TRBJ1-5
v_call: TRBV28
clone_size: NA
d_call: TRBD1
cdr3_aa: CASSFSGQGRQPQHF
cdr3_nt: TGTGCCAGCAGTTTTAGCGGACAGGGGAGGCAGCCCCAGCATTTT

j_call: TRBJ2-3
v_call: TRBV2
clone_size: NA
d_call: NA
cdr3_aa: CASQRLTADTQYF
cdr3_nt: TGTGCCAGCCAAAGACTAACGGCAGATACGCAGTATTTT

j_call: TRBJ2-2
v_call: TRBV7-2
clone_size: NA
d_call: TRBD2
cdr3_aa: CASSLSGASPIWNTGELFF
cdr3_nt: TGTGCCAGCAGCTTAAGCGGGGCAAGCCCAATATGGAACACCGGGGAGCTGTTTTTT

j_call: TRBJ2-6
v_call: TRBV10-3
clone_size: NA
d_call: NA
cdr3_aa: CAISDGGSGANVLTF
cdr3_nt: TGTGCCATCAGTGACGGGGGTTCTGGGGCCAACGTCCTGACTTTC

j_call: TRBJ2-7
v_call: TRBV7-9
clone_size: NA
d_call: NA
cdr3_aa: CASSLQGPISYEQYF
cdr3_nt: TGTGCCAGCAGCTTACAGGGGCCCATCTCCTACGAGCAGTACTTC

j_call: TRBJ2-1
v_call: TRBV5-1
clone_size: few
d_call: TRBD1
cdr3_aa: CASSLTGGISYNEQFF
cdr3_nt: TGCGCCAGCAGCTTGACAGGGGGCATATCCTACAATGAGCAGTTCTTC

j_call: TRBJ2-7
v_call: TRBV6-1
clone_size: NA
d_call: TRBD2
cdr3_aa: CASRTSGGPYEQYF
cdr3_nt: TGTGCCAGCAGGACTAGCGGGGGCCCCTACGAGCAGTACTTC

j_call: TRBJ2-5
v_call: TRBV5-4
clone_size: few
d_call: TRBD2
cdr3_aa: CASSPGTSGYQETQYF
cdr3_nt: TGTGCCAGCAGCCCAGGGACTAGCGGGTACCAAGAGACCCAGTACTTC

j_call: TRBJ2-6
v_call: TRBV7-3
clone_size: NA
d_call: NA
cdr3_aa: CASSLTGSGANVLTF
cdr3_nt: TGTGCCAGCAGCTTAACCGGGTCTGGGGCCAACGTCCTGACTTTC

j_call: TRBJ2-1
v_call: TRBV28
clone_size: NA
d_call: TRBD2
cdr3_aa: CASSPLVRWEGRNEQFF
cdr3_nt: TGTGCCAGCAGTCCCCTCGTTAGGTGGGAGGGCCGGAATGAGCAGTTCTTC

j_call: TRBJ2-7
v_call: TRBV7-3
clone_size: NA
d_call: NA
cdr3_aa: CASSLNTGFNEQYF
cdr3_nt: TGTGCCAGCAGCTTAAATACAGGGTTCAACGAGCAGTACTTC

j_call: TRBJ1-1
v_call: TRBV28
clone_size: NA
d_call: NA
cdr3_aa: CASAIQGNTEAFF
cdr3_nt: TGTGCCAGCGCGATACAGGGGAACACTGAAGCTTTCTTT

j_call: TRBJ2-7
v_call: TRBV19
clone_size: NA
d_call: NA
cdr3_aa: CASSMQGPAYEQYF
cdr3_nt: TGTGCCAGTAGTATGCAGGGGCCGGCGTACGAGCAGTACTTC

j_call: TRBJ2-7
v_call: TRBV6-5
clone_size: once
d_call: TRBD1
cdr3_aa: CASRPGTAYEQYF
cdr3_nt: TGTGCCAGCAGACCCGGGACAGCTTACGAGCAGTACTTC

j_call: TRBJ1-1
v_call: TRBV7-9
clone_size: NA
d_call: TRBD1
cdr3_aa: CASSLDRAGNTEAFF
cdr3_nt: TGTGCCAGCAGCCTTGACAGGGCGGGGAACACTGAAGCTTTCTTT

j_call: TRBJ1-5
v_call: TRBV19
clone_size: NA
d_call: NA
cdr3_aa: CASSILQGPSNQPQHF
cdr3_nt: TGTGCCAGTAGTATCCTACAGGGCCCTAGCAATCAGCCCCAGCATTTT

j_call: TRBJ2-7
v_call: TRBV14
clone_size: few
d_call: NA
cdr3_aa: CASSQTVLPPYEQYF
cdr3_nt: TGTGCCAGCAGCCAAACGGTACTCCCTCCCTACGAGCAGTACTTC

j_call: TRBJ2-7
v_call: TRBV9
clone_size: NA
d_call: NA
cdr3_aa: CASSVGLQSSYEQYF
cdr3_nt: TGTGCCAGCAGCGTAGGACTACAGAGCTCCTACGAGCAGTACTTC

j_call: TRBJ2-7
v_call: TRBV4-3
clone_size: few
d_call: NA
cdr3_aa: CASSQEGQATYEQYF
cdr3_nt: TGCGCCAGCAGCCAAGAGGGTCAGGCGACCTACGAGCAGTACTTC

j_call: TRBJ2-7
v_call: TRBV6-5
clone_size: few
d_call: TRBD2
cdr3_aa: CASSLGGSYEQYF
cdr3_nt: TGTGCCAGCAGTTTGGGGGGGAGCTACGAGCAGTACTTC

j_call: TRBJ2-3
v_call: TRBV29-1
clone_size: few
d_call: TRBD1
cdr3_aa: CSVERGTGVTDTQYF
cdr3_nt: TGCAGCGTTGAGAGAGGGACAGGGGTCACAGATACGCAGTATTTT

j_call: TRBJ1-2
v_call: TRBV30
clone_size: NA
d_call: NA
cdr3_aa: CAWSVRRVFGYTF
cdr3_nt: TGTGCCTGGAGTGTACGGAGAGTCTTTGGCTACACCTTC

j_call: TRBJ1-6
v_call: TRBV7-8
clone_size: NA
d_call: NA
cdr3_aa: CASSLSQAIENSPLHF
cdr3_nt: TGTGCCAGCAGCTTATCACAGGCTATAGAGAATTCACCCCTCCACTTT

j_call: TRBJ1-4
v_call: TRBV30
clone_size: NA
d_call: NA
cdr3_aa: CAWSVGTRINEKLFF
cdr3_nt: TGTGCCTGGAGTGTAGGGACACGGATAAATGAAAAACTGTTTTTT

j_call: TRBJ2-5
v_call: TRBV15
clone_size: NA
d_call: TRBD1
cdr3_aa: CATSSLGQGGQETQYF
cdr3_nt: TGTGCCACCAGCAGCTTGGGACAGGGGGGCCAAGAGACCCAGTACTTC

j_call: TRBJ2-4
v_call: TRBV11-2
clone_size: NA
d_call: NA
cdr3_aa: CASSPVAKNIQYF
cdr3_nt: TGTGCCAGCAGCCCCGTGGCCAAAAACATTCAGTACTTC

j_call: TRBJ2-1
v_call: TRBV11-2
clone_size: few
d_call: TRBD1
cdr3_aa: CASSLEVVGTGSRNEQFF
cdr3_nt: TGTGCCAGCAGCTTAGAGGTTGTAGGGACAGGGTCCCGGAATGAGCAGTTCTTC

j_call: TRBJ2-1
v_call: TRBV7-2
clone_size: few
d_call: TRBD2
cdr3_aa: CASRWGLAGGGHEQFF
cdr3_nt: TGTGCCAGCAGATGGGGACTAGCGGGCGGCGGGCATGAGCAGTTCTTC

j_call: TRBJ2-1
v_call: TRBV30
clone_size: NA
d_call: NA
cdr3_aa: CAWTPLPNYGYNEQFF
cdr3_nt: TGTGCCTGGACCCCTCTACCGAATTACGGCTACAATGAGCAGTTCTTC

j_call: TRBJ2-7
v_call: TRBV28
clone_size: few
d_call: TRBD1
cdr3_aa: CASSLQGAIPYEQYF
cdr3_nt: TGTGCCAGCAGTCTACAGGGGGCCATTCCCTACGAGCAGTACTTC

j_call: TRBJ1-2
v_call: TRBV4-3
clone_size: NA
d_call: TRBD1
cdr3_aa: CASSLGRTGDNYGYTF
cdr3_nt: TGCGCCAGCAGCCTTGGACGGACAGGGGATAACTATGGCTACACCTTC

j_call: TRBJ2-1
v_call: TRBV5-4
clone_size: NA
d_call: NA
cdr3_aa: CASSLAGRGAYNEQFF
cdr3_nt: TGTGCCAGCAGCTTGGCAGGGCGGGGAGCCTACAATGAGCAGTTCTTC

j_call: TRBJ2-1
v_call: TRBV7-3
clone_size: NA
d_call: TRBD2
cdr3_aa: CASSSGTSGYNEQFF
cdr3_nt: TGTGCCAGCAGCTCTGGGACTAGCGGATACAATGAGCAGTTCTTC

j_call: TRBJ1-6
v_call: TRBV5-1
clone_size: NA
d_call: NA
cdr3_aa: CASSLSGEARSPLHF
cdr3_nt: TGCGCCAGCAGCTTGTCCGGGGAAGCAAGGTCACCCCTCCACTTT

j_call: TRBJ1-1
v_call: TRBV11-2
clone_size: NA
d_call: NA
cdr3_aa: CASSRRNTEAFF
cdr3_nt: TGTGCCAGCAGCCGTCGGAACACTGAAGCTTTCTTT

j_call: TRBJ1-4
v_call: TRBV2
clone_size: few
d_call: NA
cdr3_aa: CASSEVGKCHF
cdr3_nt: TGTGCCAGCAGTGAGGTCGGTAAATGTCATTTT

j_call: TRBJ2-3
v_call: TRBV7-9
clone_size: many
d_call: NA
cdr3_aa: CASSLPKGGTDTQYF
cdr3_nt: TGTGCCAGCAGCCTCCCTAAGGGGGGCACAGATACGCAGTATTTT

j_call: TRBJ2-5
v_call: TRBV28
clone_size: NA
d_call: NA
cdr3_aa: CASSDVGRLLETQYF
cdr3_nt: TGTGCCAGCAGTGACGTGGGCAGACTACTGGAGACCCAGTACTTC

j_call: TRBJ2-3
v_call: TRBV7-2
clone_size: few
d_call: TRBD1
cdr3_aa: CASSQMGQGASDTQYF
cdr3_nt: TGTGCCAGCAGCCAAATGGGACAGGGGGCATCAGATACGCAGTATTTT

j_call: TRBJ1-2
v_call: TRBV4-3
clone_size: NA
d_call: NA
cdr3_aa: CASSQDRGFGYTF
cdr3_nt: TGCGCCAGCAGCCAAGATCGGGGTTTTGGCTACACCTTC

j_call: TRBJ2-7
v_call: TRBV6-6
clone_size: few
d_call: TRBD1
cdr3_aa: CASTPTGAFYEQYF
cdr3_nt: TGTGCCAGCACCCCGACAGGGGCTTTCTACGAGCAGTACTTC

j_call: TRBJ2-1
v_call: TRBV7-2
clone_size: NA
d_call: TRBD2
cdr3_aa: CASNRLAAYNEQFF
cdr3_nt: TGTGCCAGTAACAGACTAGCGGCATACAATGAGCAGTTCTTC

j_call: TRBJ2-5
v_call: TRBV28
clone_size: NA
d_call: TRBD1
cdr3_aa: CASSFGTALGVPYF
cdr3_nt: TGTGCCAGCAGTTTCGGGACAGCCTTGGGGGTTCCGTACTTC

j_call: TRBJ2-3
v_call: TRBV30
clone_size: few
d_call: NA
cdr3_aa: CAWGGGPAQDTQYF
cdr3_nt: TGTGCCTGGGGGGGCGGCCCCGCACAAGATACGCAGTATTTT

j_call: TRBJ1-2
v_call: TRBV7-9
clone_size: NA
d_call: TRBD1
cdr3_aa: CASSPPTGGSYGYTF
cdr3_nt: TGTGCCAGCAGCCCGCCGACAGGGGGGAGCTATGGCTACACCTTC

j_call: TRBJ2-5
v_call: TRBV5-1
clone_size: few
d_call: NA
cdr3_aa: CASSLAEAPGETQYF
cdr3_nt: TGCGCCAGCAGCCTCGCAGAGGCACCGGGAGAGACCCAGTACTTC

j_call: TRBJ2-1
v_call: TRBV13
clone_size: few
d_call: NA
cdr3_aa: CASSPRRTSYNEQFF
cdr3_nt: TGTGCCAGCAGCCCCCGGCGGACTTCCTACAATGAGCAGTTCTTC

j_call: TRBJ2-7
v_call: TRBV18
clone_size: NA
d_call: TRBD1
cdr3_aa: CASSLGTGGWYEQYF
cdr3_nt: TGTGCCAGCTCCCTAGGGACAGGGGGTTGGTACGAGCAGTACTTC

j_call: TRBJ1-5
v_call: TRBV30
clone_size: NA
d_call: NA
cdr3_aa: CAWSVGPSGSQHF
cdr3_nt: TGTGCCTGGAGTGTAGGGCCGTCCGGGAGCCAGCATTTT

j_call: TRBJ2-3
v_call: TRBV7-2
clone_size: once
d_call: TRBD2
cdr3_aa: CASSFTGTSGVSTDTQYF
cdr3_nt: TGTGCCAGCAGCTTTACCGGGACTAGCGGGGTTAGCACAGATACGCAGTATTTT

j_call: TRBJ2-1
v_call: TRBV7-3
clone_size: few
d_call: TRBD2
cdr3_aa: CASSAAGGPYNEQFF
cdr3_nt: TGTGCCAGCAGCGCAGCGGGAGGGCCCTACAATGAGCAGTTCTTC

j_call: TRBJ2-5
v_call: TRBV7-9
clone_size: NA
d_call: NA
cdr3_aa: CASSHMRRGQETQYF
cdr3_nt: TGTGCCAGCAGCCACATGCGCCGGGGACAAGAGACCCAGTACTTC

j_call: TRBJ2-1
v_call: TRBV2
clone_size: NA
d_call: NA
cdr3_aa: CASLFFSYNEQFF
cdr3_nt: TGTGCCAGCTTATTTTTCTCCTACAATGAGCAGTTCTTC

j_call: TRBJ2-7
v_call: TRBV27
clone_size: NA
d_call: NA
cdr3_aa: CASSFSTRGGQYF
cdr3_nt: TGTGCCAGCAGTTTCTCTACCCGTGGAGGGCAGTACTTC